This TCR beta chain was obtained from a study of T cell responses to AZD1222 COVID-19 vaccine. Study observations and caveats: A mostly white British donor set with more females was recruited, and clonal diversity was possibly underestimated. Regions 160-218 and 743-854 held dominance among vaccine-associated CD4 TCRs, which spanned spike. The peak T cell response came first, and repertoires were sampled only after it. Rises in breadth and depth of Spike-specific TCRs came after two AZD1222 doses.

On this clone: The antigen remains unidentified.

Measured with immunoSEQ multiplex PCR; TCRdb has only the in-frame clones, and not every one. The sample has 140,000 to 150,000 clones, under 95% seen once. The receptor's source is an adult in good health. Sequencing was performed on peripheral blood, taken on day 0 of AZD1222 vaccination.

The CDR3 reads CASSMIIRAGRETQYF. CDR3 bases: TGTGCCAGCAGTATGATAATACGAGCGGGGAGGGAGACCCAGTACTTC. The chain recombines TRBV28 with TRBJ2-5; 7 bases map to TRBD2. Trimming at V came to 5 bases and at J to 5 bases, leaving 14 bases not matched to a gene. The CDR3 has 16 residues. Germline CDR1 MDHEN, CDR2 SYDVKM.